This T cell receptor (beta chain) was observed in a study of cytomegalovirus exposure and HLA in healthy donors (dated by TCRdb to the late 2010s). For the wider study: An earlier analysis of 587 of the donors reported 250 to 350 Gb of sequence data and 100 million to 120 million unique TCR beta sequences obtained from some 170 million T cells. Donor age, sex, ethnicity and CMV serostatus were compiled together with the repertoire data. Every repertoire in the discovery cohort had been generated on one and the same sequencing platform. An earlier analysis of about 600 of the donors used high-throughput TCR beta sequencing to judge whether each TCR beta V gene segment behaved as functional or pseudogenic. About 300 gigabases of sequencing data and 70 million to 100 million unique TCR sequences were included in an early release covering several hundred HLA-typed donors. The genetic ancestry cluster associated with self-reported Caucasian donors included about 84% of the 300 to 400 genotyped donors. To study patterns of TCR occurrence, a later analysis re-analyzed previously published TCR beta repertoires from 666 donors and added high-resolution HLA genotyping. A handful of DR-DQ haplotypes were handled as single units for association and clustering because linkage in the cohort was strong. HLA typing covered class I and class II loci at four-digit resolution. Among 350 to 400 genotyped donors of the cohort, an average of roughly 240,000 unique TCR beta nucleotide sequences were sequenced per donor, 15% to 20% of them non-productive. A later genetic analysis took genome-wide SNP genotypes for about 55% of the 666 donors and used that subset as a discovery cohort. A separate validation cohort of roughly 130 different subjects was used in addition to the approximately 700-subject first cohort. Rather than drawing on any new phenotypic data, the later analysis identified candidate immune exposures from TCR beta sequences and the way those sequences occurred across donors. The number of typed donors differed by locus: about 629-630 for A, B, C, DRB1 and DQB1; approximately 520 for DQA1; 600 to 610 for DPA1; and approximately 450 for DPB1. The T cell repertoires of 666 subjects were profiled by immunosequencing and related to cytomegalovirus serostatus. The study aimed to test whether signatures of past pathogen exposure could be identified by cataloging public T cell receptors. High-throughput TCR immunosequencing, statistical association of individual TCRs with disease status, and machine learning were combined to predict cytomegalovirus infection status.

Comment on this clone: Its antigen target is currently unknown. One base away there is no much larger clone; base qualities are not given.

V and J lose 3 bases and 3 bases, and a span of 20 bases separates them. For CDR1 and CDR2, the germline V gene lists SGHVS and FQNEAQ. Its CDR3 holds 17 amino acids, cysteine through phenylalanine. Only the CDR3 DNA is retained, 51 bases long and in frame from the first base. The cohort comprised 670 or so healthy bone marrow donors. All cohort members were sampled while nominally healthy, although unrecorded immune exposures were likely present. The donor tested CMV seronegative, placing the donor among the 300 to 450 seronegative members of the cohort. A peripheral blood sample was provided by each donor, and peripheral blood mononuclear cells were used for TCR beta sequencing. Genomic DNA was extracted from the blood cell samples with the Qiagen DNeasy Blood Extraction Kit. The paper's findings and limits, for the study overall: Assigning TCR associations to individual alleles was difficult when HLA alleles, especially DR and DQ, strongly co-occurred. Several of the top co-occurrence clusters appeared to be linked to parvovirus B19, influenza, CMV and Epstein-Barr virus, according to a later analysis. A later analysis found that most CMV-associated TCR beta chains appeared HLA-restricted, with HLA associations seemingly driven largely by CMV exposure. Roughly uniform sequencing depth across donors was assumed in presence/absence analyses, although this assumption may not hold. Most TCR sequences were seen in very few donors, while some public TCRs were found in many individuals. Only TCR beta chains were sequenced in this cohort, and the absence of alpha or paired-chain data limited detectable features. A later analysis found that HLA-associated TCR beta chains were more clonally expanded and had lower generation probabilities than equally common non-associated chains. Three of the identified cytomegalovirus-associated TCR beta chains were confirmed in vitro to be specific for cytomegalovirus antigens. Because some donors lacked HLA typing at each locus, the association tests relied only on the typed subset. Because counts were too low, 15 to 20 rarely observed V segments, including chromosome 9 orphons, were left out of the earlier analysis of 500 to 750 of the donors. A further reported finding was that TCR beta sequences accurately predicted the HLA-A and HLA-B alleles for most subjects in the first cohort. In a later genetic analysis, a missense DCLRE1C variant was associated with V-gene and J-gene trimming of TCR beta chains, and the association was replicated in an independent cohort. The sequencing pipeline was judged likely to have produced a cluster of highly shared sequence variants as a technical artifact. According to a later analysis, TCR association rates differed among HLA loci, with DRB1 alleles showing the most associated TCRs and HLA-C alleles showing the fewest. Compared with the roughly 700-donor mean, donors in an Asian-associated ancestry cluster had fewer N-insertions in productive TCRs, according to a later genetic analysis. CMV serostatus was the only immune exposure information available for the cohort. The study listed 150 to 200 TCR beta chains as associated with cytomegalovirus. The authors suggested that the approach could potentially be generalized to other disease states and immunological phenotypes. Some IMGT-functional V segments, including TRBV6-2 and TRBV6-3, could not be told apart with the 87-base-pair reads, so those segments were excluded. Broadly in line with IMGT annotations, most TCR beta V segments showed up in productive rearrangements about 87% or about 30% of the time in an earlier analysis of several hundred of the donors. Linkage disequilibrium might explain the correlated functional status among segregating V segments, but an unknown experimental factor could not be ruled out. A later analysis associated roughly 17,000 TCR beta sequences with specific HLA alleles at a false discovery rate of 0.05. The classifier was reported to diagnose cytomegalovirus status with high specificity and sensitivity in both the original cohort and the validation cohort.

The protocol used for the library was the immunoSEQ multiplex PCR assay. For the multiplex PCR, a mixture combining 60 forward primers for TCR Vbeta segments and 13 reverse primers for TCR Jbeta segments was used. A multiplex PCR assay on genomic DNA amplified the CDR3 region of rearranged TCR beta genes. On the Illumina HiSeq System, the amplified TCR beta libraries were sequenced as 87-base-pair reads. The authors processed their data as follows. A later analysis tallied roughly 78 million unique TCR beta chains across the approximately 670 repertoires, and approximately 12 million of those chains were shared by two or more donors. To remove PCR and sequencing errors, raw reads were error-corrected and collapsed into unique sequences using a nearest-neighbor algorithm that merged closely related sequences. To assign V, D and J gene segments, CDR3 sequences were aligned to IMGT reference sequences. Each retained sequence needed at least a six-nucleotide match to both a V gene segment and a J gene segment. A rearrangement counted as productive if the CDR3 had no stop codons and remained in frame with V and J, and every other rearrangement counted as non-productive. Following IMGT convention, CDR3 was defined as the stretch from the second conserved V-encoded cysteine up to the conserved J-encoded phenylalanine. Sequences without an unambiguous match to a single V gene segment were excluded from the earlier analysis of several hundred of the donors. In an earlier analysis of 587 of the donors, V segments were called functional above 56.7% productive rearrangements and were called segregating when the between-donor standard deviation exceeded 5%. A statistical classification framework was built for diagnosing cytomegalovirus status from the catalog of TCR beta chain sequences. V and J gene assignment, in a later analysis, came from comparing TCR nucleotide sequences with IMGT/GENE-DB human TR gene sequences. Using the TCRdist pipeline, a later analysis assigned CDR3 sequences along with most-parsimonious VDJ recombination scenarios. In a later analysis, every TCR beta chain was defined by the combination of its CDR3 amino acid sequence and its V-gene family, and reads without a unique V-gene family were dropped. A later analysis removed 450 to 600 highly shared, low-generation-probability nucleotide sequences to deal with suspected cross-contamination and a sequencing artifact. For each public chain, a later analysis derived a clonal expansion index from normalized ranks of inferred template counts within each repertoire. A later analysis computed generation probabilities with a VDJ recombination model fitted to out-of-frame rearrangements, and checked the results against IGoR. A later analysis scored TCR-TCR, TCR-HLA and TCR-CMV co-occurrence with hypergeometric tests, applying a repertoire-size bias correction to TCR pairs. False discovery rates were estimated in a later analysis by permuting HLA or CMV assignments 20 times. In a later analysis, co-occurring TCRs were grouped using DBSCAN, with TCRdist sequence similarity added in when clustering inside HLA-allele-positive subsets. For co-occurrence clustering, repertoires with fewer than 30,000 or more than 120,000 public chains were excluded, along with several repertoires with anomalous nucleotide sharing. TCRdb's version of the immuneACCESS table is confined to in-frame rearrangements and falls short of the full clone set. An unresolved V gene accounts for under half of the shortfall where checked; the remainder is of unknown origin. V, J and clone size reflect that table, while D and trimming were determined from the DNA. The sample includes over 150,000 clones, with approximately 88% observed a single time. The ten largest clonotypes hold 0.8% to 1% of the sample.

Sequences were obtained from PBMCs. The chain employs TRBV7-8 and TRBJ1-1; the best D guess is TRBD1, with 5 bases matching. The source is a woman in her twenties or thirties in good health and CMV-seronegative. The DNA sequence is as follows: TGTGCCAGCAGCTTGGAAGGTCAGGGAAAACGAGACACTGAAGCTTTCTTT. Translation gives CASSLEGQGKRDTEAFF.